Sequencing of this T cell receptor (beta chain) was carried out in a study of T cells after yellow fever vaccination. Study findings and constraints: Post-booster samples contained most primary-vaccination clones (around 95% CD4, approximately 88% CD8).

The V end lost 5 bases, the J end lost 7 bases, and 9 bases lay between the germline ends. The CDR3 runs to 12 residues. Germline V lookup: CDR1 SGHVS, CDR2 FQNEAQ. For this clonotype: Its antigen is still unknown.

Researchers made TCR cDNA using 5'RACE template switching, and this step added a universal primer site and UMIs. TCRdb reprocessed the 5' RACE reads via MiXCR and lists one record per CDR3 protein. In the table there are 200,000 to 300,000 distinct CDR3 sequences, roughly 6.3% of which are singletons. V gene TRBV7-8 combines with J gene TRBJ2-1; D is perhaps TRBD2 (5 bases). This material consisted of CD4+ T cells sorted from PBMCs, taken on the day of the yellow fever booster vaccination. The TCR sequence derives from a man aged 30 to 39 who received the YFV17D yellow fever vaccine. The CDR3, as DNA: TGTGCCAGCAGCGAAGGAGGAAATGAGCAGTTCTTC. This gives the protein CASSEGGNEQFF.